This entry lists 32 T cell receptor beta chains sequenced from one sample in a study of blood T cell repertoires in COVID-19 (dated by TCRdb to 2018 to 2021). The library was generated by the immunoSEQ multiplex PCR assay. TCRdb provides this immuneACCESS table in a form limited to in-frame rearrangements. Some clones are lacking; in checked studies, under half of them reflect an unresolved V gene, and why the rest are absent is not known. The sample includes over 100,000 clones, with more than 75% observed a single time. Roughly 2.5% of the sample comes from the top ten. Material for sequencing was peripheral blood. These receptors came from a man aged 45-65 years with active COVID-19.

The rearrangement links TRBV5-1 to TRBJ2-5, with D perhaps TRBD2 (6 bases). Between the trimmed V and J ends, which lost 6 bases and 3 bases, there was a span of 9 bases. Germline CDR1 is SGHRS and CDR2 is YFSETQ. This CDR3 is built from 12 residues. The CDR3 DNA follows: TGCGCCAGCATGGGGGGAGAAGAGACCCAGTACTTC. Protein sequence: CASMGGEETQYF. The variable domain in full, completed from reference TRBV5-1 and TRBJ2-5, reads KAGVTQTPRYLIKTRGQQVTLSCSPISGHRSVSWYQQTPGQGLQFLFEYFSETQRNKGNFPGRFSGRQFSNSRSEMNVSTLELGDSALYLCASMGGEETQYFGPGTRLLVL.

This clone was counted a single time. The rearrangement uses TRBV5-1 and TRBJ2-6; D call uncertain. The CDR3 has 14 amino acids. CDR1 is SGHRS, CDR2 YFSETQ, per germline. V gave up 2 bases and J gave up 2 bases, with 5 bases separating them. The CDR3 loop is CASSFQTGANVLTF. The CDR3 DNA reads as TGCGCCAGCAGCTTCCAGACTGGGGCCAACGTCCTGACTTTC.

The chain has TRBV5-1 and TRBJ2-4; D uncertain. Trimming took off 2 bases at V and 4 bases at J, with 7 bases between the two ends. The CDR3 runs to 13 residues. CDR1 is SGHRS and CDR2 is YFSETQ in the germline V gene. CDR3 sequence (DNA): TGCGCCAGCAGCTTTTCCGAGAAAAACATTCAGTACTTC. It encodes CASSFSEKNIQYF.

This clone occurred once. The chain has TRBV3-1 (or the pseudogene TRBV3-2) and TRBJ2-3; D unresolved. V was clipped by 8 bases and J by 1 base, with 10 bases between them. This CDR3 contains 13 residues. Per the germline V gene, CDR1 is LGHDT and CDR2 is YNNKEL (reference sequence). The CDR3 sequence is CASLFGGTDTQYF. DNA of the CDR3: TGTGCCAGCCTCTTTGGAGGCACAGATACGCAGTATTTT.

CDR3 loop: CASSLGTVNSPLHF. The CDR3 DNA sequence: TGCGCCAGCAGCTTGGGCACAGTCAATTCACCCCTCCACTTT. The chain combines TRBV5-1 with TRBJ1-6; no reliable D call. The germline V gene encodes CDR1 SGHRS and CDR2 YFSETQ. The germline V and J ends were trimmed by 0 bases and 7 bases, with 8 bases remaining between them. This CDR3 spans 14 amino acids.

J is TRBJ2-5 and V is TRBV4-2; a weak D match, TRBD2 (5 bases). CDR1 is LGHNA, CDR2 YNFKEQ, per germline. The V gene lost 3 bases and the J gene lost 3 bases, with 14 bases spanning the gap. This CDR3 region has 15 residues. DNA of the CDR3: TGTGCCAGCAGCCAGGCGGGCGGGCCCAAAGAGACCCAGTACTTC. Its translation is CASSQAGGPKETQYF.

This sequence joins TRBV4-1 and TRBJ2-1; no definite D call. This CDR3 comprises 12 residues. V shed 0 bases and J shed 10 bases, with 7 bases lying between them. Germline loops: CDR1 MGHRA, CDR2 YSYEKL. The CDR3 DNA reads as TGCGCCAGCAGCCAAGATCCCGTGGAGCAGTTCTTC. Translated: CASSQDPVEQFF.

V and J are TRBV18 and TRBJ2-7; weak D call: TRBD1 (5 bases). The CDR3 is made up of 12 amino acids. Germline lookup yields CDR1 KGHSH and CDR2 LQKENI. V was cut by 5 bases and J by 4 bases, with 9 bases left in between. CDR3 nucleotides: TGTGCCAGCTCAGGGCAGGGTTACGAGCAGTACTTC. The encoded protein is CASSGQGYEQYF.

The table lists this clone with a count of one. In DNA form, the CDR3 reads TGTGCCAGCAGCGCCCGGACAGGCACAGATACGCAGTATTTT. The encoded protein is CASSARTGTDTQYF. The chain uses TRBV9 and TRBJ2-3, with D perhaps TRBD1 (6 bases). The CDR3 runs to 14 residues. Germline CDR1 and CDR2: SGDLS and YYNGEE. The ends were cut back, 3 bases at V and 1 base at J, with 9 bases in the middle. Combining the CDR3 with reference TRBV9 and TRBJ2-3 gives the whole variable domain DSGVTQTPKHLITATGQRVTLRCSPRSGDLSVYWYQQSLDQGLQFLIQYYNGEERAKGNILERFSAQQFPDLHSELNLSSLELGDSALYFCASSARTGTDTQYFGPGTRLTVL.

The table lists this clone with a few counts. Other DNA sequences within the sample encode an identical CDR3. The chain combines TRBV5-6 with TRBJ2-5, with TRBD1 matching over 8 bases. The junction had 1 base not matched to a gene; V was cut back by 2 bases and J by 4 bases. CDR1 is SGHDT and CDR2 is YYEEEE in the germline V gene. The CDR3 covers 13 residues. The CDR3 DNA reads TGTGCCAGCAGCTTCACAGGGGGAGAGACCCAGTACTTC. Its protein product is CASSFTGGETQYF.

This rearrangement joins TRBV6-5 to TRBJ1-1; TRBD1 matches at 8 bases. The germline CDR1 and CDR2 sequences are MNHEY and SVGAGI. The CDR3 covers 15 residues. V dropped 5 bases and J dropped 1; count of bases not matched to a gene: 6. The CDR3 reads CASSPGDRSNTEAFF. The CDR3 bases are TGTGCCAGCAGTCCGGGGGACAGGTCGAACACTGAAGCTTTCTTT.

As concerns this clone: Other nucleotide sequences from this sample produce the same CDR3. The V and J genes are TRBV7-9 and TRBJ2-3, with 10 positions matching TRBD1. J was trimmed by 4 bases and V by 5 bases; bases with no gene match: 3. The germline gives CDR1 SEHNR, CDR2 FQNEAQ (reference sequence). The CDR3 loop spans 14 amino acids. The CDR3 bases are TGTGCCAGCAGCCTCGGACAGGGGGCAGATACGCAGTATTTT. Residues: CASSLGQGADTQYF.

The chain joins TRBV9 to TRBJ2-1; 8 bases line up with TRBD2. After removal of 0 bases from V and 6 bases from J, the junction contained 2 bases not matched to a gene. Germline lookup yields CDR1 SGDLS and CDR2 YYNGEE. There are 14 residues in the CDR3. CDR3 DNA: TGTGCCAGCAGCGTAGAACTAGCGGCCAATGAGCAGTTCTTC. As protein: CASSVELAANEQFF. Filled out from reference TRBV9 and TRBJ2-1, the complete variable domain reads DSGVTQTPKHLITATGQRVTLRCSPRSGDLSVYWYQQSLDQGLQFLIQYYNGEERAKGNILERFSAQQFPDLHSELNLSSLELGDSALYFCASSVELAANEQFFGPGTRLTVL.

The V call is TRBV18, the J call TRBJ1-1; D remains ambiguous. Trimming removed 1 base at V and 8 bases at J, with 8 bases between. From germline, CDR1 is KGHSH and CDR2 LQKENI. The CDR3 contains 12 residues. The CDR3 nucleotides are TGTGCCAGCTCACCACGGAGAGAGGAAGCTTTCTTT. It codes for CASSPRREEAFF.

This clone was observed once. The chain recombines TRBV4-2 with TRBJ1-3; 8 bases map to TRBD1. The germline V gene encodes CDR1 LGHNA and CDR2 YNFKEQ. Trimming removed 0 bases from V and 6 bases from J; junction bases left unmatched: 7. The length of the CDR3 is 16 residues. The CDR3 reads CASSQDSDRGVNTIYF. The CDR3 coding sequence is TGTGCCAGCAGCCAAGATTCCGACAGGGGTGTAAACACCATATATTTT.

The rearrangement joins TRBV12-3 or TRBV12-4 to TRBJ1-1; D is undetermined. Trimming took 4 bases from V and 4 from J, leaving 10 bases between them. The CDR3 has 13 amino acids. CDR3 region: CASSSGAGTEAFF. CDR3 coding DNA: TGTGCCAGCAGTTCGGGTGCGGGCACTGAAGCTTTCTTT.

The chain is built from TRBV10-3 and TRBJ1-5; 7 bases match TRBD1. CDR1 ENHRY and CDR2 SYGVKD come from the germline V gene. J was trimmed by 4 bases and V by 3 bases; bases with no gene match: 6. The CDR3 is made up of 15 amino acids. CDR3 coding DNA: TGTGCCATCAGTGATAAAGGGGGCATAAATCAGCCCCAGCATTTT. Translation gives CAISDKGGINQPQHF.

The CDR3 DNA reads as TGCGCCAGCAGCTTGGCAATCAGGACTAGCGGGGGCCAGGATACGCAGTATTTT. This sequence encodes CASSLAIRTSGGQDTQYF. The rearrangement joins TRBV5-1 to TRBJ2-3, with TRBD2 matching over 13 bases. After removal of 0 bases from V and 6 bases from J, the junction contained 10 bases not matched to a gene. Germline CDR1 and CDR2: SGHRS and YFSETQ. The CDR3 extends over 18 amino acids.

This clone was seen only once. The CDR3 coding sequence is TGTGCCACCAGTCCGGGGGAGAGCACAGATACGCAGTATTTT. This sequence encodes CATSPGESTDTQYF. The chain uses TRBV15 and TRBJ2-3, with D possibly matching TRBD2 (6 bases). Germline CDR1 and CDR2: LNHNV and YYDKDF (reference sequence). This CDR3 region has 14 residues. Trimming removed 6 bases at V and 0 bases at J, with 10 bases between.

The rearrangement joins TRBV12-3 or TRBV12-4 to TRBJ1-3; 8 bases align to TRBD1. Trimming cost V 6 bases and J 8 bases; bases outside gene matches: 6. The CDR3 sequence is 13 residues long. DNA of the CDR3: TGTGCCAGCAGGGACAGGGAGTGGGACACCATATATTTT. This encodes CASRDREWDTIYF.

This clone appeared a single time. This chain connects TRBV9 to TRBJ1-1, with a weak D call TRBD1 (6 bases). CDR3 length: 15 residues. Germline assignment: CDR1 SGDLS and CDR2 YYNGEE. Trimming took off 3 bases at V and 3 bases at J, with 15 bases between the two ends. The CDR3 bases are TGTGCCAGCAGCGAGCACAGGGTTTTGGACACTGAAGCTTTCTTT. Translation: CASSEHRVLDTEAFF.

In its sample, this clone was seen once. V and J are TRBV7-8 and TRBJ2-1; 9 positions match TRBD2. This CDR3 contains 15 residues. Germline CDR1 reads SGHVS; CDR2 reads FQNEAQ. V shed 2 bases, J shed 12 bases, and the junction held 11 bases outside the gene matches. CDR3 DNA: TGTGCCAGCAGCTTACGGCTAGCGGGGCCCGGGTGGCAGTTCTTC. Translating it yields CASSLRLAGPGWQFF.

The chain employs TRBV30 and TRBJ2-7; 8 nucleotides line up with TRBD1. V lost 3 bases and J lost 2; bases outside the gene matches: 6. This CDR3 is built from 14 residues. Germline V gene data show CDR1 as GTSNPN and CDR2 as SVGIG (reference sequence). In DNA form, the CDR3 reads TGTGCCTGGAGCCAGGACAGGGCCACCTACGAGCAGTACTTC. Its translation: CAWSQDRATYEQYF.

This chain uses TRBV7-2 with TRBJ2-7; 7 bases agree with TRBD1. CDR3 size: 13 residues. CDR1 SGHTA and CDR2 FQGNSA come from the germline V gene. The J segment lost 6 bases and the V segment lost 5 bases, leaving 7 bases of the junction unmatched. The CDR3 protein is CASSTRQGSEQYF. The CDR3 region has the DNA TGTGCCAGCAGCACCAGACAGGGCAGCGAGCAGTACTTC.

This clone occurred a few times. CDR3 region: CASSPGPAGEQYF. The CDR3 DNA reads as TGCGCCAGCAGCCCAGGTCCAGCAGGCGAGCAGTACTTC. The J gene is TRBJ2-7, the V gene TRBV5-1; D is uncertain. Trimming stripped 4 bases from V and 6 bases from J, with 14 bases between. Germline CDR1 and CDR2: SGHRS and YFSETQ. The CDR3 runs to 13 residues. The full variable domain, rest sourced from reference TRBV5-1 and TRBJ2-7, is KAGVTQTPRYLIKTRGQQVTLSCSPISGHRSVSWYQQTPGQGLQFLFEYFSETQRNKGNFPGRFSGRQFSNSRSEMNVSTLELGDSALYLCASSPGPAGEQYFGPGTRLTVT.

The chain joins TRBV4-1 to TRBJ2-7; no clear D. The CDR3 runs 15 residues. The V end lost 3 bases, the J end lost 0 bases, and 12 bases lay between the germline ends. Germline-derived CDR1 and CDR2 are MGHRA and YSYEKL. The CDR3 sequence: CASSQPVASSYEQYF. CDR3 sequence (DNA): TGCGCCAGCAGCCAGCCTGTTGCCAGCTCCTACGAGCAGTACTTC.

This clone has just a few counts. The chain couples TRBV19 to TRBJ2-2, with no clear D. The V gene lost 7 bases and the J gene lost 1 base, with 7 bases spanning the gap. Germline V gives CDR1 LNHDA, CDR2 SQIVND (reference sequence). The CDR3 contains 13 residues. The CDR3 nucleotides read TGTGCCAGTAAACTAAGGAACACCGGGGAGCTGTTTTTT. Protein product: CASKLRNTGELFF.

The chain combines TRBV4-3 with TRBJ1-4, with D perhaps matching TRBD1 (5 bases). V was pared by 3 bases and J by 1 base, with 18 bases between. The CDR3 consists of 18 residues. Germline V gene lookup returns CDR1 LGHNA and CDR2 YSLEER. The CDR3 nucleotides are TGCGCCAGCAGCCAGGCCTCGGGCGGGGGGGAAACTAATGAAAAACTGTTTTTT. Protein product: CASSQASGGGETNEKLFF.

The CDR3 is CASSQEVSPRNYGYTF. The DNA of the CDR3 is TGCGCCAGCAGCCAAGAGGTCAGTCCGAGGAACTATGGCTACACCTTC. The genes are TRBV4-3 and TRBJ1-2; D is undetermined. Trimming shortened V by 0 bases and J by 2 bases, and 13 bases separated the two germline ends. This CDR3 contains 16 residues. From germline, CDR1 is LGHNA and CDR2 YSLEER.

J is TRBJ1-1 and V is TRBV5-1, with D hard to call. V gave up 1 base and J gave up 6 bases, with 10 bases separating them. Germline CDR1 is SGHRS and CDR2 is YFSETQ. This CDR3 region has 13 residues. The CDR3, as DNA: TGCGCCAGCAGCTTGCTTCCGGTGGCTGAAGCTTTCTTT. It encodes CASSLLPVAEAFF.

V is TRBV5-6 and J is TRBJ2-5; D is uncertain. Germline CDR1 and CDR2: SGHDT and YYEEEE. V gave up 4 bases and J gave up 4 bases, with 11 bases separating them. There are 13 residues in the CDR3. The CDR3 is CASSPYFRETQYF. CDR3 DNA: TGTGCCAGCAGCCCTTATTTTAGAGAGACCCAGTACTTC.

V usage is TRBV7-9 and J usage is TRBJ1-5; D not certain. This CDR3 has 15 amino acids. V gave up 1 base and J gave up 9 bases, with 16 bases separating them. Germline values: CDR1 SEHNR, CDR2 FQNEAQ (reference sequence). Here the CDR3 reads CASSLGTATGRPQHF. The CDR3 nucleotides read TGTGCCAGCAGCTTAGGGACGGCCACCGGGAGGCCCCAGCATTTT.